Sequencing of this TCR beta chain was carried out in a study of TIL therapy for anti-PD-1-resistant metastatic lung cancer. Turning to the study itself: A handful of tumors were EGFR-mutant and two were ALK-rearranged. Study-wide results and caveats: The cohort had more treatment-naive, never-smoker and oncogene-addicted patients than typical.

The V segment lost 5 bases and the J segment 0 bases; nucleotides outside the gene matches: 8. The length of the CDR3 is 16 residues. Germline CDR1 MGHDK, CDR2 SYGVNS. A word on this clone: No antigen is known for it.

The libraries were made with immunoSEQ v3. Sequencing depth was around 2.2 million read pairs for survey level, about 5-6.5 million for deep. Clones were sequenced by immunoSEQ multiplex PCR, and TCRdb holds only the in-frame ones, with some missing. The sample has tens of thousands of clones; under 75% are singletons. Indicated time point: pre-treatment sample, taken before nivolumab and TIL therapy. Enrollment ran from October 2017 to early 2020. This chain joins TRBV25-1 and TRBJ2-7; TRBD1 aligns across 9 bases. Specimen: blood, collected at baseline. This clonotype originated in a person aged 25-80 years with non-small cell lung cancer. The CDR3 loop is CASSTQGARSSYEQYF. In nucleotides, the CDR3 is TGTGCCAGCAGTACACAGGGGGCGCGGTCCTCCTACGAGCAGTACTTC.